The present entry profiles one T cell receptor (beta chain) with its context. The antigen is unknown. This sample was included in a study of regulatory T cells in long-lasting Graves disease. Time point defined: persistent/refractory GD, antithyroid drugs over 5 years with positive TRAb. Following extraction of RNA from PBMCs, that RNA was used to make the TCR library. General study points: The study found TRBV28, TRBJ1-2 and TRBJ2-5 favored in persistent disease. Between persistent patients, 2,500 to 3,500 public clonotypes were shared, exceeding the 900 to 1,000 shared between new patients.

The V gene's germline CDR1 is LNHDA and CDR2 SQIVND (reference sequence). Trimming at V came to 4 bases and at J to 1 base, leaving 7 bases not matched to a gene. The CDR3 has 15 residues. Construction of TCR beta libraries relied on iRepertoire HTBI primers and on Arm-PCR targeting CDR3 regions. TCRdb processed the multiplex PCR reads anew with MiXCR; each CDR3 protein has one entry. This table holds fewer than 550,000 distinct CDR3 sequences, 20% to 25% found once. The chain uses TRBV19 and TRBJ2-7; TRBD2 aligns across 7 bases. This sequence was found in a female donor with Graves disease. The input for sequencing was peripheral blood mononuclear cells (PBMCs), taken when the disease was refractory, from a patient treated with antithyroid drugs. CDR3 in DNA: TGTGCCAGTAGTACGGGCGGGGGTAGTTCCTACGAGCAGTACTTC. It is translated as CASSTGGGSSYEQYF.